These T cell receptor beta chains were read from a single sample in a study of T cell repertoires in cytomegalovirus infection. One entry per CDR3 protein results from TCRdb running MiXCR on the reads. Among about 530,000 distinct CDR3 sequences, approximately 25% were seen once, and the ten largest hold under 15%. Sequencing was carried out using PBMCs. The receptor source for this set is a human donor in good health (CMV status not recorded). Some clones in this sample may be carry-over from other donors' samples. Both conserved end residues are part of each CDR3. D genes are given only for firm matches. The size entry is marked missing in some rows and otherwise reads once, few, many or a size class.

CDR3,DNA,J,size,D,V
CASSLGPGRGDTGELFF,TGTGCCAGCAGCTTGGGGCCGGGGCGCGGGGACACCGGGGAGCTGTTTTTT,TRBJ2-2,.,.,TRBV7-3
CASSSSWLATFSYNEQFF,TGTGCCAGCAGCTCTTCCTGGCTAGCGACCTTCTCCTACAATGAGCAGTTCTTC,TRBJ2-1,few,.,TRBV7-2
CASSYKDTVGTQYF,TGTGCCAGCAGCTATAAGGATACGGTAGGAACGCAGTATTTT,TRBJ2-3,.,.,TRBV14
CASRKYRGTDGAGELFF,TGTGCCAGCAGAAAATACAGGGGGACGGACGGCGCCGGGGAGCTGTTTTTT,TRBJ2-2,few,TRBD1,TRBV6-2/TRBV6-3
CASSLRGEAFF,TGTGCCAGCAGCTTGAGGGGTGAAGCTTTCTTT,TRBJ1-1,few,.,TRBV11-2
CASSPDSGTQYF,TGTGCCAGCAGCCCCGATTCGGGTACGCAGTATTTT,TRBJ2-3,many,.,TRBV7-2
CASSLAMGATMNEQFF,TGTGCCAGCAGCTTAGCGATGGGAGCCACTATGAATGAGCAGTTCTTC,TRBJ2-1,.,.,TRBV7-9
CSAQWPSGSYEQYF,TGCAGTGCGCAGTGGCCTAGCGGCTCCTACGAGCAGTACTTC,TRBJ2-7,few,TRBD2,TRBV20-1
CASSRIRANEQFF,TGTGCCAGCTCACGCATTAGGGCCAATGAGCAGTTCTTC,TRBJ2-1,few,.,TRBV18
CASTANNEQFF,TGTGCCAGTACCGCAAACAATGAGCAGTTCTTC,TRBJ2-1,.,.,TRBV19
CASSLSRGLGGDTQYF,TGTGCCAGCAGTTTATCGCGGGGGCTTGGGGGAGATACGCAGTATTTT,TRBJ2-3,.,.,TRBV28
CASRAGPGIDTQYF,TGTGCCAGCCGGGCAGGGCCGGGCATAGATACGCAGTATTTT,TRBJ2-3,.,.,TRBV10-3
CASSLGLAGGPDGELFF,TGTGCCAGCAGCTTAGGGCTAGCGGGAGGGCCTGACGGGGAGCTGTTTTTT,TRBJ2-2,many,TRBD2,TRBV7-2
CATSKPGADTQYF,TGTGCCACCAGTAAACCAGGTGCAGATACGCAGTATTTT,TRBJ2-3,few,.,TRBV24-1
CAWSVLWGIGSIHTEAFF,TGTGCCTGGAGTGTACTCTGGGGCATTGGGTCCATCCACACTGAAGCTTTCTTT,TRBJ1-1,.,.,TRBV30
CASKGTSGQAGDTQYF,TGTGCCAGTAAAGGGACTAGCGGGCAAGCCGGAGATACGCAGTATTTT,TRBJ2-3,.,TRBD2,TRBV19
CASSLIVSFMNTEAFF,TGTGCCAGCAGCTTAATCGTTAGCTTTATGAACACTGAAGCTTTCTTT,TRBJ1-1,once,.,TRBV7-2
CAISLDRGYTF,TGTGCCATCAGTTTGGACAGGGGCTACACCTTC,TRBJ1-2,few,TRBD1,TRBV10-3
CASSAWGGGLDNYGYTF,TGTGCCAGCAGCGCTTGGGGAGGGGGCCTCGATAACTATGGCTACACCTTC,TRBJ1-2,few,TRBD1,TRBV7-2
CASTSRMSGELFF,TGTGCCAGTACTTCTAGGATGTCCGGGGAGCTGTTTTTT,TRBJ2-2,few,.,TRBV19
CASSYPTGTGANVLTF,TGTGCCAGCAGTTATCCAACAGGGACTGGGGCCAACGTCCTGACTTTC,TRBJ2-6,.,.,TRBV6-1
CASSLNGRGSTDTQYF,TGTGCCAGCAGTTTAAACGGGAGGGGAAGCACAGATACGCAGTATTTT,TRBJ2-3,few,TRBD2,TRBV12-3/TRBV12-4
CASSATGTAEETQYF,TGTGCCAGCAGTGCTACCGGGACAGCAGAGGAGACCCAGTACTTC,TRBJ2-5,few,TRBD1,TRBV6-6
CASSRVIYGYTF,TGTGCCAGCAGCAGGGTGATATATGGCTACACCTTC,TRBJ1-2,.,.,TRBV12-3/TRBV12-4
CSVARDSYTGELFF,TGCAGCGTCGCCCGGGACAGTTACACCGGGGAGCTGTTTTTT,TRBJ2-2,few,TRBD1,TRBV29-1
CASRLWEEAFF,TGTGCCAGCCGTCTTTGGGAGGAAGCTTTCTTT,TRBJ1-1,.,.,TRBV6-1
CASRGQGYSDTQYF,TGTGCCAGCAGAGGACAGGGATATTCAGATACGCAGTATTTT,TRBJ2-3,few,TRBD1,TRBV25-1
CASSQGWTGTSLETYEQYF,TGCGCCAGCAGCCAAGGTTGGACGGGGACTAGCCTAGAGACCTACGAGCAGTACTTC,TRBJ2-7,.,TRBD2,TRBV4-3
CSVQTGTVNYGYTF,TGCAGCGTCCAGACCGGGACGGTGAACTATGGCTACACCTTC,TRBJ1-2,.,.,TRBV29-1
CASSQPRGRPSSETQYF,TGTGCCAGCAGCCAACCGAGGGGACGGCCCTCGAGCGAGACCCAGTACTTC,TRBJ2-5,few,.,TRBV3-1
CASSLLGQGPKNIQYF,TGTGCCAGCAGCTTATTGGGACAGGGGCCCAAAAACATTCAGTACTTC,TRBJ2-4,.,TRBD1,TRBV7-9
CASSLGGTGPEAFF,TGTGCCAGCAGCTTGGGGGGTACAGGGCCCGAAGCTTTCTTT,TRBJ1-1,.,.,TRBV5-6
CASSYRRNSGNTIYF,TGTGCCAGCAGTTACCGACGCAACTCTGGAAACACCATATATTTT,TRBJ1-3,few,.,TRBV6-2/TRBV6-3
CASSPLPGGRTNYGYTF,TGTGCCAGCAGCCCCCTTCCGGGCGGCAGAACTAACTATGGCTACACCTTC,TRBJ1-2,.,.,TRBV6-2/TRBV6-3
CATSRDQGGYNEQFF,TGTGCCACCAGCAGAGATCAGGGAGGCTACAATGAGCAGTTCTTC,TRBJ2-1,few,.,TRBV15
CSARDPDRGHEKLFF,TGCAGTGCTAGAGACCCGGACAGGGGGCATGAAAAACTGTTTTTT,TRBJ1-4,.,TRBD1,TRBV20-1
CASSMAQREQFF,TGTGCCAGTAGTATGGCCCAGCGGGAGCAGTTCTTC,TRBJ2-1,few,.,TRBV19
CSVELEKVTQYF,TGCAGCGTTGAACTTGAGAAGGTTACGCAGTATTTT,TRBJ2-3,.,.,TRBV29-1
CASSRGLAGTDTQYF,TGTGCCAGCAGCCGGGGACTAGCGGGCACAGATACGCAGTATTTT,TRBJ2-3,many,TRBD2,TRBV7-8
CSARGGLAALRGTDTQYF,TGCAGTGCTAGAGGGGGACTAGCGGCTCTTCGAGGGACAGATACGCAGTATTTT,TRBJ2-3,.,TRBD2,TRBV20-1
CASSHQPRTSGTQETQYF,TGTGCCAGTAGTCACCAACCCAGGACTAGCGGTACCCAAGAGACCCAGTACTTC,TRBJ2-5,.,TRBD2,TRBV19
CASSLDGQALYNEQFF,TGCGCCAGCAGCCTTGATGGACAGGCCCTCTACAATGAGCAGTTCTTC,TRBJ2-1,.,TRBD1,TRBV5-1
CSGYSNQETQYF,TGCAGCGGATACTCCAACCAAGAGACCCAGTACTTC,TRBJ2-5,.,.,TRBV29-1
CATSREQGAYNEQFF,TGTGCCACCAGCAGAGAACAGGGGGCTTACAATGAGCAGTTCTTC,TRBJ2-1,few,TRBD1,TRBV15
CAISESARLGTGKLTQYF,TGTGCCATCAGTGAGTCGGCAAGGCTGGGGACAGGGAAACTGACCCAGTACTTC,TRBJ2-5,many,TRBD1,TRBV10-3
CASSLGLAGVSGELFF,TGTGCCAGCAGTTTGGGACTAGCGGGAGTTAGCGGGGAGCTGTTTTTT,TRBJ2-2,.,TRBD2,TRBV12-3/TRBV12-4
CASRTGSHYGYTF,TGTGCCAGCAGGACAGGGTCCCACTATGGCTACACCTTC,TRBJ1-2,few,TRBD1,TRBV7-9
CASSRDRGETGELFF,TGTGCCAGCAGTCGGGACAGGGGCGAGACCGGGGAGCTGTTTTTT,TRBJ2-2,.,TRBD1,TRBV27
CASSSVSQLAHQETQYF,TGTGCCAGCAGCTCCGTTTCCCAACTAGCGCACCAAGAGACCCAGTACTTC,TRBJ2-5,few,TRBD2,TRBV7-6
CSAPRPLVGTSGRGWADTQYF,TGCAGTGCTCCCCGGCCTCTAGTGGGGACTAGCGGGAGGGGATGGGCTGATACGCAGTATTTT,TRBJ2-3,.,TRBD2,TRBV20-1
CASSLGARGKLFF,TGTGCCAGCAGTTTAGGGGCCCGGGGAAAACTGTTTTTT,TRBJ1-4,.,.,TRBV12-3/TRBV12-4
CASSKQARGGETQYF,TGTGCCAGCAGCAAACAAGCCCGGGGGGGGGAGACCCAGTACTTC,TRBJ2-5,.,TRBD2,TRBV7-3
CASQRALDRGFYEQYF,TGTGCCAGCCAGCGGGCACTGGACAGGGGTTTCTACGAGCAGTACTTC,TRBJ2-7,.,TRBD1,TRBV7-9